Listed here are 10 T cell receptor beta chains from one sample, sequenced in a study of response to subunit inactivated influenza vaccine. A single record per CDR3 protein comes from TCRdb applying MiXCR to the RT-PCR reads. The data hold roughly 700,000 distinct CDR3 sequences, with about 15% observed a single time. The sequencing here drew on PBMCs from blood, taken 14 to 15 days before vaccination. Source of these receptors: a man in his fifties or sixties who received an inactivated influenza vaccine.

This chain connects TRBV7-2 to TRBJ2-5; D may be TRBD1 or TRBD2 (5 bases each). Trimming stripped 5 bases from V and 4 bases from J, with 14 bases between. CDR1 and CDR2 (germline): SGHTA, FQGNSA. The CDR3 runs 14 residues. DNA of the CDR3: TGTGCCAGCAGCCCGACCGGGACGCTAGAGACCCAGTACTTC. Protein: CASSPTGTLETQYF.

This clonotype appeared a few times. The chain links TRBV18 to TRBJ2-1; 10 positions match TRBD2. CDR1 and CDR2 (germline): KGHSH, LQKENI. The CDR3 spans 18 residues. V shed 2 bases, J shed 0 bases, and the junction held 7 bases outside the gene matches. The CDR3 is CASSPVSGGFSSYNEQFF. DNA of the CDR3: TGTGCCAGCTCACCAGTTAGCGGGGGGTTCAGCTCCTACAATGAGCAGTTCTTC.

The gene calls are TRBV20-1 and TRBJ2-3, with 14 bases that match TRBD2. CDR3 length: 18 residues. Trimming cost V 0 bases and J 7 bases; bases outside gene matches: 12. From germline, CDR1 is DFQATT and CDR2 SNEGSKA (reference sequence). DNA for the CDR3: TGCAGTGCTAGAGAACCGGGACTAGCGGGGGTCCCGGTGAATACGCAGTATTTT. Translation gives CSAREPGLAGVPVNTQYF.

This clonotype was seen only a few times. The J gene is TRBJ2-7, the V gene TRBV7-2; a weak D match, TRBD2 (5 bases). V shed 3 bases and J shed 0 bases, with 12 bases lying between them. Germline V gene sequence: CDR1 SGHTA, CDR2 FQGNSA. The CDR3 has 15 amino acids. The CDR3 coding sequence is TGTGCCAGCAGCTTGGTGTCTCGGGACTCCTACGAGCAGTACTTC. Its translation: CASSLVSRDSYEQYF.

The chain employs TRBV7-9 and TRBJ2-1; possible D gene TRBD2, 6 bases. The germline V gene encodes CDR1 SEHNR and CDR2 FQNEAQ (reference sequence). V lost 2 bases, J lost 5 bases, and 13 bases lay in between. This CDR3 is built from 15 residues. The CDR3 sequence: CASSLPGGVNNEQFF. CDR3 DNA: TGTGCCAGCAGCTTACCTGGCGGGGTTAACAATGAGCAGTTCTTC.

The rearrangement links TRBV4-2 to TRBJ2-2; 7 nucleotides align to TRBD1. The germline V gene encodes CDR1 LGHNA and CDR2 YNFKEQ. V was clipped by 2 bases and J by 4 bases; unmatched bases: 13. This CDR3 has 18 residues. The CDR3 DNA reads TGTGCCAGCAGCCAAAAGGTTGGGGCAGGGGGTCGCACCGGGGAGCTGTTTTTT. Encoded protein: CASSQKVGAGGRTGELFF.

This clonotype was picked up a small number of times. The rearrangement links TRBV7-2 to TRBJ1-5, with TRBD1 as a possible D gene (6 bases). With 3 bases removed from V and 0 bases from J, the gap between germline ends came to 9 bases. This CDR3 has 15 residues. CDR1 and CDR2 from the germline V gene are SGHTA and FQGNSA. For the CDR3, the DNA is TGTGCCAGCAGCTTTGGGACAAATAGCAATCAGCCCCAGCATTTT. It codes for CASSFGTNSNQPQHF. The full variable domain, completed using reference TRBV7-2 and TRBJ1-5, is GAGVSQSPSNKVTEKGKDVELRCDPISGHTALYWYRQSLGQGLEFLIYFQGNSAPDKSGLPSDRFSAERTGGSVSTLTIQRTQQEDSAVYLCASSFGTNSNQPQHFGDGTRLSIL.

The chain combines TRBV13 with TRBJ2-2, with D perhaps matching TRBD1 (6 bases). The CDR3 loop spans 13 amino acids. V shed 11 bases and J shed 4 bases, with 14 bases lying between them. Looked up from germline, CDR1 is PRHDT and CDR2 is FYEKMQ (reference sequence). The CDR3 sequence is CAAGAPTTGELFF. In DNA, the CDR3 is TGTGCCGCAGGGGCCCCGACCACCGGGGAGCTGTTTTTT.

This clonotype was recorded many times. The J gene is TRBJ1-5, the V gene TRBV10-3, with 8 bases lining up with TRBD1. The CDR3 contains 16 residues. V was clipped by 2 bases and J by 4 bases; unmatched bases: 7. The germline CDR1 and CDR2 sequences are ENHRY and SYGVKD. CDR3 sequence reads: CAISEEGTGVNQPQHF. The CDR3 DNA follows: TGTGCCATCAGTGAGGAGGGGACAGGAGTAAATCAGCCCCAGCATTTT.

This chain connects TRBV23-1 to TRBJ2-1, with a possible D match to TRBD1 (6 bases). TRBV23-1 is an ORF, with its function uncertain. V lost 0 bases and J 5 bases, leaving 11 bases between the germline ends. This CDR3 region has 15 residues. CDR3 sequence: CASSQSLQGDNEQFF. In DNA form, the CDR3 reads TGCGCCAGCAGTCAATCCCTACAGGGAGACAATGAGCAGTTCTTC.